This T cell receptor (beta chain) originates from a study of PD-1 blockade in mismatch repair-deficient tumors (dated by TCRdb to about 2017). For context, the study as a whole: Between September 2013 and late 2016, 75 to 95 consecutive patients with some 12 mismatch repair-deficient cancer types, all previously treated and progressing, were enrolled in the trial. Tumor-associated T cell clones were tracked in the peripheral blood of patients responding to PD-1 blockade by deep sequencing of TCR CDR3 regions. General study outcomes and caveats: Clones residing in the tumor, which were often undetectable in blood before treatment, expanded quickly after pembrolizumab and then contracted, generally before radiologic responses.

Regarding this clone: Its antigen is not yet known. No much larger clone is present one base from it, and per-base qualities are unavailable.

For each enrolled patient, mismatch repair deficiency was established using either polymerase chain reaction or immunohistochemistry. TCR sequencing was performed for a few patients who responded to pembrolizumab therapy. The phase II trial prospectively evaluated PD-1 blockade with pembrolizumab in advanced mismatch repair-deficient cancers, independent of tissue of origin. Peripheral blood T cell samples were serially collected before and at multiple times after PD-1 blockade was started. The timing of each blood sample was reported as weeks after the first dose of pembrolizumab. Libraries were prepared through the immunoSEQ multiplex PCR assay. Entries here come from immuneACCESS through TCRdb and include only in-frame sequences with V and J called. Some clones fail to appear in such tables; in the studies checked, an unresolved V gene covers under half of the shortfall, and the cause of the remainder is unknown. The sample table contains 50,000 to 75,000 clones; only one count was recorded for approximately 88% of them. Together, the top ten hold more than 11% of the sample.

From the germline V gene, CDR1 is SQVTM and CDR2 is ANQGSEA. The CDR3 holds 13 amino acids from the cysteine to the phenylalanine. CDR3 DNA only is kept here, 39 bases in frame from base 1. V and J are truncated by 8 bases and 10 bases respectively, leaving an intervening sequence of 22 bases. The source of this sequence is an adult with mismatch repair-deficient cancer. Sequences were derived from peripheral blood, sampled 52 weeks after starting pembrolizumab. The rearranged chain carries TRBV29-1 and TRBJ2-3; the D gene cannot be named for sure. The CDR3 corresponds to CSSRWASSRSQYF. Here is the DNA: TGCAGCTCCCGGTGGGCCTCCTCCCGATCGCAGTATTTT.